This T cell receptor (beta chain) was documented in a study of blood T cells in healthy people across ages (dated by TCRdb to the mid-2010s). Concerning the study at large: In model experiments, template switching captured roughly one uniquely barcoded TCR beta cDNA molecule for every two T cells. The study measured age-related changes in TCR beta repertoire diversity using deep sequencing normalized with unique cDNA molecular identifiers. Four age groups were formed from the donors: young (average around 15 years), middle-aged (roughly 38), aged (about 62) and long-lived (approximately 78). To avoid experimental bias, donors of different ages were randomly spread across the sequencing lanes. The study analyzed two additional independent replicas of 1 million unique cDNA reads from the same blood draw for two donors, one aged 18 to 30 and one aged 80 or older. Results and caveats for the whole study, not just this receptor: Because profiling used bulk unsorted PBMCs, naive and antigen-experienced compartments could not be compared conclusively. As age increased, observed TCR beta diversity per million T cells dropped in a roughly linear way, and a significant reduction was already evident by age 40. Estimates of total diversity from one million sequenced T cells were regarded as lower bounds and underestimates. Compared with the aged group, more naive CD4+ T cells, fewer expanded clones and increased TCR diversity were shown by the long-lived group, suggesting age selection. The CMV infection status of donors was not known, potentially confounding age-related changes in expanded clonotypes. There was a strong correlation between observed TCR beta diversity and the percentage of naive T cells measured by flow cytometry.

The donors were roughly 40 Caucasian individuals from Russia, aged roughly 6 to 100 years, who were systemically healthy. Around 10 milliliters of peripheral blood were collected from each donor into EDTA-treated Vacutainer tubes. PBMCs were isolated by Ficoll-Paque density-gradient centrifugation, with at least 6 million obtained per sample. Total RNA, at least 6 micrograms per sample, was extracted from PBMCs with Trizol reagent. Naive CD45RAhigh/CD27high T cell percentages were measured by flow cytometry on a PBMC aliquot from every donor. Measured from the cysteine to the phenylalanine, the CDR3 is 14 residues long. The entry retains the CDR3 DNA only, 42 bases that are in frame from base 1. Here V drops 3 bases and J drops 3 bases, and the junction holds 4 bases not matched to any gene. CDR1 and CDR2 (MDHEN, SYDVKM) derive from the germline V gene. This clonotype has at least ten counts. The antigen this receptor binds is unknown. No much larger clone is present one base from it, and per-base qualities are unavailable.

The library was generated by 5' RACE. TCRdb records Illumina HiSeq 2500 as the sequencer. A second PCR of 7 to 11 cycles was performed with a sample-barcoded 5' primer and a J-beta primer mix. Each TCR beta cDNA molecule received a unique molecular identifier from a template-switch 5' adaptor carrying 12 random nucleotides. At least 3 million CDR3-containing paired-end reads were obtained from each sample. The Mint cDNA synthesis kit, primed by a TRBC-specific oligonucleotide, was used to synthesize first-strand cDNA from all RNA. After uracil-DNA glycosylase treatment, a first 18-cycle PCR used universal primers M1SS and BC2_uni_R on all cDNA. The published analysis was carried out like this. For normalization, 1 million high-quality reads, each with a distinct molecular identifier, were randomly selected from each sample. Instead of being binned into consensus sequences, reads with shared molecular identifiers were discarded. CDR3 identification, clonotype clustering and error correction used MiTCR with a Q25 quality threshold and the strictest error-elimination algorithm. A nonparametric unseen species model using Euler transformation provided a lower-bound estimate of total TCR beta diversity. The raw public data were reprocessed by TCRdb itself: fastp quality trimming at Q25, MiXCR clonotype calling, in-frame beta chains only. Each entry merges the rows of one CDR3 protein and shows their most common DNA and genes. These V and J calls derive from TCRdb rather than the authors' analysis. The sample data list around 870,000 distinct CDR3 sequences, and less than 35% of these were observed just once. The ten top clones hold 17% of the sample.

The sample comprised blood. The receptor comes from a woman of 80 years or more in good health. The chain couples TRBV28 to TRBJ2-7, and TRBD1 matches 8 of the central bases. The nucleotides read TGTGCCAGCAGTTTCTGGGACAGGCTCTACGAGCAGTACTTC. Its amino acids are CASSFWDRLYEQYF.